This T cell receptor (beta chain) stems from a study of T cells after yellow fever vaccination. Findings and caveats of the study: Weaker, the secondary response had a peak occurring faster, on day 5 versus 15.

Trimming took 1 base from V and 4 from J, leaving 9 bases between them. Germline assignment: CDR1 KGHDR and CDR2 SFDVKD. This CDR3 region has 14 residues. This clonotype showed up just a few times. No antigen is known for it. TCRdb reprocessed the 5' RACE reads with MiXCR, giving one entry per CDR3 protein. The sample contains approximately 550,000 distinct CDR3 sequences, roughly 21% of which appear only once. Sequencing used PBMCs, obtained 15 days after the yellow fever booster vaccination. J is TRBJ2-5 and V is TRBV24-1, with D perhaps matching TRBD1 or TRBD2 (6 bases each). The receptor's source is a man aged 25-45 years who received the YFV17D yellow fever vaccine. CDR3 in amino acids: CATSDFRGGETQYF. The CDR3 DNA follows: TGTGCCACCAGTGATTTCAGGGGAGGAGAGACCCAGTACTTC.